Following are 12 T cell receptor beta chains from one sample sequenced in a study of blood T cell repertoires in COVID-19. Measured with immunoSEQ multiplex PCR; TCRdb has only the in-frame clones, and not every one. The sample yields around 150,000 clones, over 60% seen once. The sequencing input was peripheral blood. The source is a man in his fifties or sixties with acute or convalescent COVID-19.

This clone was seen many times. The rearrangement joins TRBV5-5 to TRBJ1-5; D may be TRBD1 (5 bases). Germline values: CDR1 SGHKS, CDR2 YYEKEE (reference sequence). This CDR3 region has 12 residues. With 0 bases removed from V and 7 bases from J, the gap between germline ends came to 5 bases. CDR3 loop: CASSLEGQPQHF. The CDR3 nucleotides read TGTGCCAGCAGCTTGGAGGGGCAGCCCCAGCATTTT.

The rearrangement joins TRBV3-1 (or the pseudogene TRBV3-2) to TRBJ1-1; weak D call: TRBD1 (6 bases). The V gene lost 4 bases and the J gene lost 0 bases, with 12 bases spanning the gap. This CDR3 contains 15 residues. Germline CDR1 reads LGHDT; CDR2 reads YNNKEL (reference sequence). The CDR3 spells CASSPPGTLNTEAFF. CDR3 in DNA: TGTGCCAGCAGCCCACCCGGGACATTGAACACTGAAGCTTTCTTT.

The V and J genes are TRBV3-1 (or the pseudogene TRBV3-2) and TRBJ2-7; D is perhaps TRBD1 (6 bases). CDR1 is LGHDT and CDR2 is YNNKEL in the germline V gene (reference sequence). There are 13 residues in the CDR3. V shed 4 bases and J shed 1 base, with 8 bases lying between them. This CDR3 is CASSLDRSYEQYF. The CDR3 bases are TGTGCCAGCAGCCTTGACAGGTCCTACGAGCAGTACTTC.

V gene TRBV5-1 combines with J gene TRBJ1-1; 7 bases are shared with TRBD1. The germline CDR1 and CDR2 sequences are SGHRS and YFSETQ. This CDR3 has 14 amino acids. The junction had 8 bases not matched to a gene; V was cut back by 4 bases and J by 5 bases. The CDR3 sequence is CASSRRGFGTEAFF. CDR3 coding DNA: TGCGCCAGCAGCCGCAGGGGGTTTGGTACTGAAGCTTTCTTT.

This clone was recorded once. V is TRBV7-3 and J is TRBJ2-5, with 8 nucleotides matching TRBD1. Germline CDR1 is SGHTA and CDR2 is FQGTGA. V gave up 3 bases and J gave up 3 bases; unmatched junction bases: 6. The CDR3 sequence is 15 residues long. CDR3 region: CASSFDAGGKETQYF. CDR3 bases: TGTGCCAGCAGCTTCGATGCAGGGGGCAAAGAGACCCAGTACTTC.

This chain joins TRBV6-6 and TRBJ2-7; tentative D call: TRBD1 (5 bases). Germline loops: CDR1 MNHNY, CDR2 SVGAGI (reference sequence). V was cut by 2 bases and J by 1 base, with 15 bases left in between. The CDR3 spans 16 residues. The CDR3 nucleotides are TGTGCCAGCAGTTACCTGGCAGGGCCCCTATCCTACGAGCAGTACTTC. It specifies CASSYLAGPLSYEQYF.

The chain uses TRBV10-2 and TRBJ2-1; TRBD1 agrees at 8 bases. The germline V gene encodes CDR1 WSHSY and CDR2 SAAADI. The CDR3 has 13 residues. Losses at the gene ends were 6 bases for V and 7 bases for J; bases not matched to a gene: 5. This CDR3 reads CASRGTGLNEQFF. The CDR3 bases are TGCGCCAGCAGGGGGACAGGACTTAATGAGCAGTTCTTC.

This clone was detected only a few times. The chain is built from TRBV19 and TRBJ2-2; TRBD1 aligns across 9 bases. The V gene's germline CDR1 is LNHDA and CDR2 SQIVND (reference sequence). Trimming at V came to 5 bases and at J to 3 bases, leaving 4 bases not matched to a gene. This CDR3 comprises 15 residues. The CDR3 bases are TGTGCCAGTAGTCCCGGGACAGGGCACACCGGGGAGCTGTTTTTT. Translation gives CASSPGTGHTGELFF.

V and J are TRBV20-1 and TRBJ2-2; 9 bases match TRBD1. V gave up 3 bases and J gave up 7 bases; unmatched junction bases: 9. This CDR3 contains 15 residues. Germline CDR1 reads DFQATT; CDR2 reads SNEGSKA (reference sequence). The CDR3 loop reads CSASTGQGLGGELFF. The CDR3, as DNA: TGCAGTGCTAGTACTGGACAGGGGTTGGGCGGGGAGCTGTTTTTT.

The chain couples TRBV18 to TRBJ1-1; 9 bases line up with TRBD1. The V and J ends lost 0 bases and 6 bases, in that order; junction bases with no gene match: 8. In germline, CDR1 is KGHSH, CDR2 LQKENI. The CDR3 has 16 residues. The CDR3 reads CASSPPGGQGGAEAFF. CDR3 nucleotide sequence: TGTGCCAGCTCACCACCGGGGGGACAGGGAGGAGCTGAAGCTTTCTTT.

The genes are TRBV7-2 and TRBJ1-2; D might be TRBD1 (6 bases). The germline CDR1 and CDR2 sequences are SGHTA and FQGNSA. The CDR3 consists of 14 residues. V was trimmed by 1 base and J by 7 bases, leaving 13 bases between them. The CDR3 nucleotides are TGTGCCAGCAGCTTAGGCGCGGGGGCCAGTGGCTACACCTTC. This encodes CASSLGAGASGYTF.

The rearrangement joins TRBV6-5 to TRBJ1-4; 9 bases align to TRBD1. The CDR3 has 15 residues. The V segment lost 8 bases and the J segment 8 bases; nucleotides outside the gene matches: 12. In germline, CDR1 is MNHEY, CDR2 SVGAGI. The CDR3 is CASSTIGQGYEKLFF. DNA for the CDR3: TGTGCCAGCTCTACAATCGGACAGGGGTACGAAAAACTGTTTTTT.